The clone carrying this TCR beta chain turned up a few times. The antigen is unknown. This CDR3 comprises 13 residues. Looked up from germline, CDR1 is SNHLY and CDR2 is FYNNEI. Trimming took off 2 bases at V and 3 bases at J, with 8 bases between the two ends. Library preparation (for TCRbeta) was performed with unique molecular identifiers. TCRdb re-called the PCR reads through MiXCR, storing one row per CDR3 protein. The sample shows some 460,000 distinct CDR3 sequences, roughly 15% of them seen only once. The data derive from a study of T-cell reconstitution after alpha-beta-depleted transplantation in children. General observations from the study: At day 60, the high TCRbeta diversity found in some patients originated from recipient T cells and thymic progenitors that had survived.

The material was PBMCs, mostly from graft donor cells, obtained 360 days after TCRalphabeta/CD19-depleted stem cell transplant. The chain employs TRBV2 and TRBJ2-7; D is unclear. The sequence was collected from a boy under two years old who had a stem cell transplant for Wiskott-Aldrich syndrome, so the T cells may come from the graft donor. CDR3 residues: CASSESGFYEQYF. In nucleotides, the CDR3 is TGTGCCAGCAGTGAATCAGGTTTCTACGAGCAGTACTTC. The full variable domain, rest sourced from reference TRBV2 and TRBJ2-7, is EPEVTQTPSHQVTQMGQEVILRCVPISNHLYFYWYRQILGQKVEFLVSFYNNEISEKSEIFDDQFSVERPDGSNFTLKIRSTKLEDSAMYFCASSESGFYEQYFGPGTRLTVT.